This TCR beta chain was documented in a study of CD8+ T cells in alopecia areata. Study results and limitations: Affected scalp, especially in alopecia totalis/universalis, had a higher clonality than normal scalp did. Shared TCR sequences were less clear between patients than in mice, possibly partly from HLA diversity.

Comment on this clone: Its target is not known.

Following RNA extraction, reverse transcription yielded cDNA that acted as the sequencing template. Only in-frame clones appear in the TCRdb table, and some are missing; sequencing was by immunoSEQ multiplex PCR. The sample has about 150,000 clones, about two thirds seen once. The sorting of PBMCs gave CD4+ and CD8+ T cells. V was cut by 3 bases and J by 5 bases, with 11 bases left in between. Germline assignment: CDR1 SGDLS and CDR2 YYNGEE. There are 13 residues in the CDR3. The origin of this receptor is a human donor in good health. J is TRBJ2-5 and V is TRBV9, with D perhaps TRBD1 (6 bases). The sample consisted of CD8+ T cells sorted from blood. This chain's CDR3 is CASSAITGETQYF. The DNA for the CDR3 is TGTGCCAGCAGCGCAATAACAGGGGAGACCCAGTACTTC.